The clone carrying this TCR beta chain was observed a handful of times. Clones were sequenced by immunoSEQ multiplex PCR, and TCRdb holds only the in-frame ones, with some missing. Among 40,000 to 65,000 clones listed, about nine tenths were seen once. The data were obtained in a study of blood T cell repertoires in COVID-19. Study summary: Acute-phase and convalescent COVID-19 samples originated in the United States, Italy and Spain.

The sample comprised peripheral blood. This receptor was identified in a man older than 75 with acute or convalescent COVID-19.

The CDR3 here is CASSTKSTGAPLHF. DNA of the CDR3: TGTGCCAGTAGTACAAAGTCAACGGGGGCACCCCTCCACTTT. This sequence joins TRBV19 and TRBJ1-6, with TRBD1 as a possible D gene (5 bases). The CDR3 has 14 residues. CDR1 LNHDA and CDR2 SQIVND come from the germline V gene (reference sequence). V shed 4 bases and J shed 11 bases, with 15 bases lying between them. Filled out from reference TRBV19 and TRBJ1-6, the complete variable domain reads DGGITQSPKYLFRKEGQNVTLSCEQNLNHDAMYWYRQDPGQGLRLIYYSQIVNDFQKGDIAEGYSVSREKKESFPLTVTSAQKNPTAFYLCASSTKSTGAPLHFGNGTRLTVT.